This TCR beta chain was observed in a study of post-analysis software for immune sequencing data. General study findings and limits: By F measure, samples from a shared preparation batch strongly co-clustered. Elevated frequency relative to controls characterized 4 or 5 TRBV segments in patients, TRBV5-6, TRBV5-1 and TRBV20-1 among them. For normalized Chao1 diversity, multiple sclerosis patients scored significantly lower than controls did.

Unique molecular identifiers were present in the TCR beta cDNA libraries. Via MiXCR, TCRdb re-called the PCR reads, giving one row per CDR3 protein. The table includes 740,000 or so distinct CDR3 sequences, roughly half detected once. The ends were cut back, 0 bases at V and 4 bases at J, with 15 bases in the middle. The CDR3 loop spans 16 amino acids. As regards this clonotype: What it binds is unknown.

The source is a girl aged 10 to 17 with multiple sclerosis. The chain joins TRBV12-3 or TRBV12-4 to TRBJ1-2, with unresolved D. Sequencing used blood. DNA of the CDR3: TGTGCCAGCAGTTTAGCGGGCGGAGACGGGTCCTATGGCTACACCTTC. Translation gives CASSLAGGDGSYGYTF.